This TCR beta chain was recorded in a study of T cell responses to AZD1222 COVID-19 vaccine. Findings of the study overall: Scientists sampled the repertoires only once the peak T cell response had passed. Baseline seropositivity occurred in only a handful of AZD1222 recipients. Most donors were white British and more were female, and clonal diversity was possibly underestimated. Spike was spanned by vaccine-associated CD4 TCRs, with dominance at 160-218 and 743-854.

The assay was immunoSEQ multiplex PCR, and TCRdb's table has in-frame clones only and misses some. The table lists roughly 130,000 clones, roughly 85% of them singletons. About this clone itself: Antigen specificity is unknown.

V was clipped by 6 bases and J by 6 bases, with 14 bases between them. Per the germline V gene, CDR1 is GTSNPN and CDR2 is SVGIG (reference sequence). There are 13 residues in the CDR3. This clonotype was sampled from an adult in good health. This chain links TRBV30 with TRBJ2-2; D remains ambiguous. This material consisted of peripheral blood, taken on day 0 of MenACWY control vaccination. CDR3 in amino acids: CACSPRSAGELFF. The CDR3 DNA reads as TGTGCCTGTTCCCCCAGGTCCGCCGGGGAGCTGTTTTTT.